This T cell receptor (beta chain) was sequenced for a study of blood T cells in healthy people across ages. Study background: Template switching caught about one barcoded beta molecule for each two T cells.

Combining a sample-barcoded 5' primer with a J-beta primer mix, a second PCR ran for roughly 7 to 11 cycles. Samples each returned at least 3 million CDR3-containing paired-end reads. From the 5' RACE reads, TCRdb called clonotypes with MiXCR, one entry per CDR3 protein. The data contain more than 800,000 distinct CDR3 sequences, about 28% of them singletons. General observations from the study: There was no known CMV status for donors, so expanded clonotype changes were possibly confounded. Higher naive T cell percentage went strongly together with higher TCR beta diversity.

In this sample, this clonotype turned up many times. The antigen is not known. This CDR3 region has 16 residues. The V end was cut by 0 bases, the J end by 8 bases, with 19 bases between. The sequencing sample was made of blood. The V call is TRBV12-3 or TRBV12-4, the J call TRBJ1-2; tentatively, D is TRBD1 (6 bases). The clonotype comes from a woman of 80 years or more in good health. CDR3 nucleotide sequence: TGTGCCAGCAGTTTAGCTTCAACAGGGTTCACTTTAGGCTACACCTTC. As protein: CASSLASTGFTLGYTF.